Shown below are 32 T cell receptor beta chains from a single sample sequenced in a study of blood T cell repertoires in COVID-19. Clones were read by immunoSEQ multiplex PCR, and TCRdb kept only the in-frame ones, dropping some. The table has fewer than 85,000 clones, approximately 78% seen once. Sequenced input: peripheral blood. The receptor source for this set is a human donor in a cohort sampled during active COVID-19.

The chain joins TRBV6-5 to TRBJ1-4; D remains unclear. CDR3 size: 14 residues. V was cut by 7 bases and J by 7 bases, with 16 bases left in between. The germline V gene encodes CDR1 MNHEY and CDR2 SVGAGI. The chain's CDR3 is CASTGSFSGEKLFF. DNA for the CDR3: TGTGCCAGCACCGGGTCCTTCAGCGGTGAAAAACTGTTTTTT.

The rearrangement links TRBV5-1 to TRBJ1-2; 7 positions agree with TRBD1. This CDR3 spans 14 amino acids. V was pared by 2 bases and J by 3 bases, with 4 bases of the junction left unmatched. The germline CDR1 and CDR2 sequences are SGHRS and YFSETQ. The CDR3 DNA reads as TGCGCCAGCAGCTTTGCGGGACAGTACTATGGCTACACCTTC. It yields the protein CASSFAGQYYGYTF.

This rearrangement joins TRBV2 to TRBJ2-2, with D possibly TRBD2 on 5 matching bases. The V and J ends lost 2 bases and 8 bases respectively, with 6 bases between them. The CDR3 sequence is 12 residues long. Germline CDR1 is SNHLY and CDR2 is FYNNEI. CDR3 DNA: TGTGCCAGCAGTGAATGGAGGGGGGAGCTGTTTTTT. Translation: CASSEWRGELFF.

V is TRBV11-2 and J is TRBJ2-1; 8 bases are shared with TRBD2. CDR3 length equals 15 residues. V lost 4 bases, J lost 3 bases, and 5 bases stayed unmatched. Germline-derived CDR1 and CDR2 are SGHAT and FQNNGV. This CDR3 is CASSYQRGYYNEQFF. The CDR3 DNA follows: TGTGCCAGCAGCTACCAGCGGGGGTACTACAATGAGCAGTTCTTC.

The rearrangement uses TRBV5-1 and TRBJ2-2; D might be TRBD2 (6 bases). CDR3 length: 15 amino acids. V lost 0 bases, J lost 7 bases, and 13 bases lay in between. CDR1 and CDR2 (germline): SGHRS, YFSETQ. CDR3 in amino acids: CASSLDVGGGGELFF. The CDR3 DNA reads as TGCGCCAGCAGCTTGGATGTCGGGGGTGGCGGGGAGCTGTTTTTT.

V and J are TRBV7-6 and TRBJ1-6, with D hard to call. V was cut by 2 bases and J by 0 bases, with 14 bases left in between. CDR1 SGHVS and CDR2 FNYEAQ come from the germline V gene. The CDR3 sequence is 18 residues long. The CDR3 nucleotides read TGTGCCAGCAGCTTAACTCCGATCAGAGGCTCCTATAATTCACCCCTCCACTTT. Protein: CASSLTPIRGSYNSPLHF.

The J gene is TRBJ1-5, the V gene TRBV27, with 9 bases fitting TRBD1. CDR1 is MNHEY and CDR2 is SMNVEV in the germline V gene (reference sequence). Trimming cost V 5 bases and J 6 bases; bases outside gene matches: 5. The CDR3 is 14 residues long. The CDR3 nucleotides are TGTGCCAGCAGTGTTACAGGGGGCCCTCAGCCCCAGCATTTT. Translation gives CASSVTGGPQPQHF.

V is TRBV29-1 and J is TRBJ2-7, with TRBD1 as a possible D gene (6 bases). There are 12 residues in the CDR3. The germline V gene encodes CDR1 SQVTM and CDR2 ANQGSEA. Trimming stripped 7 bases from V and 4 bases from J, with 14 bases between. CDR3 bases: TGCAGCGCCGAGGGGACAAGTTACGAGCAGTACTTC. Its translation is CSAEGTSYEQYF.

J is TRBJ1-3 and V is TRBV20-1; 9 positions match TRBD1. This CDR3 has 16 residues. The V gene's germline CDR1 is DFQATT and CDR2 SNEGSKA (reference sequence). Trimming took 3 bases from V and 4 from J; bases not matched to a gene: 10. CDR3 residues: CSASARTGVTGNTIYF. The CDR3 DNA reads TGCAGTGCTAGTGCCCGGACAGGGGTAACCGGAAACACCATATATTTT.

The gene calls are TRBV5-1 and TRBJ1-6; D possibly corresponds to TRBD1 (6 bases). V shed 3 bases and J shed 8 bases, with 15 bases lying between them. Germline CDR1 is SGHRS and CDR2 is YFSETQ. The CDR3 has 15 amino acids. CDR3 in amino acids: CASSYETGTDSPLHF. DNA of the CDR3: TGCGCCAGCAGCTATGAGACAGGAACCGATTCACCCCTCCACTTT.

This clone was observed a single time. CDR3 residues: CASSTRLAESSYEQYF. The DNA for the CDR3 is TGTGCCAGCAGCACACGACTAGCGGAGAGCTCCTACGAGCAGTACTTC. V is TRBV3-1 (or the pseudogene TRBV3-2) and J is TRBJ2-7, with 9 bases identical to TRBD2. Germline V gene sequence: CDR1 LGHDT, CDR2 YNNKEL (reference sequence). This CDR3 region has 16 residues. Trimming cost V 5 bases and J 0 bases; bases outside gene matches: 8.

The chain has TRBV11-2 and TRBJ2-2, with 7 positions matching TRBD2. V lost 5 bases, J lost 1 base, and 7 bases stayed unmatched. CDR1 SGHAT and CDR2 FQNNGV come from the germline V gene. The CDR3 spans 16 residues. CDR3 sequence: CASSEGLRGNTGELFF. CDR3 nucleotide sequence: TGTGCCAGCAGCGAGGGACTAAGAGGGAACACCGGGGAGCTGTTTTTT.

The V gene is TRBV5-6, the J gene TRBJ2-5; D may be TRBD1 (5 bases). V lost 4 bases to trimming and J lost 2 bases, with 12 bases between them. Germline-derived CDR1 and CDR2 are SGHDT and YYEEEE. This CDR3 contains 14 residues. CDR3 nucleotides: TGTGCCAGCAGCCAGACAGTTGCTCAAGAGACCCAGTACTTC. It yields the protein CASSQTVAQETQYF.

V is TRBV6-5 and J is TRBJ1-2; no definite D call. Germline V gene data show CDR1 as MNHEY and CDR2 as SVGAGI. CDR3 length: 15 residues. V lost 0 bases and J 6 bases, leaving 14 bases between the germline ends. CDR3 sequence: CASSYSSWTGNGYTF. CDR3 DNA: TGTGCCAGCAGTTACTCGAGTTGGACGGGGAATGGCTACACCTTC.

The chain recombines TRBV29-1 with TRBJ2-5; tentative D call: TRBD1 (5 bases). Looked up from germline, CDR1 is SQVTM and CDR2 is ANQGSEA. Trimming took off 4 bases at V and 2 bases at J, with 11 bases between the two ends. There are 13 residues in the CDR3. This CDR3 reads CSVGGTGQETQYF. The CDR3 DNA sequence: TGCAGCGTTGGGGGCACCGGACAAGAGACCCAGTACTTC. The full variable domain, in which reference TRBV29-1 and TRBJ2-5 provide the parts outside the CDR3, is SAVISQKPSRDICQRGTSLTIQCQVDSQVTMMFWYRQQPGQSLTLIATANQGSEATYESGFVIDKFPISRPNLTFSTLTVSNMSPEDSSIYLCSVGGTGQETQYFGPGTRLLVL.

About this clone: A much larger clonotype is one base distant, so this may be a read error. The CDR3 loop is CASSRQGAYEQYF. The DNA of the CDR3 is TGTGCCAGCAGCCGACAGGGGGCCTACGAGCAGTACTTC. The rearrangement joins TRBV3-1 (or the pseudogene TRBV3-2) to TRBJ2-7; TRBD1 matches 9 bases. The junction had 0 bases not matched to a gene; V was cut back by 4 bases and J by 2 bases. The CDR3 has 13 amino acids. The germline CDR1 and CDR2 sequences are LGHDT and YNNKEL (reference sequence).

This clone was found once. The rearrangement links TRBV27 to TRBJ1-4; the match to TRBD1 covers 7 bases. The junction had 5 bases not matched to a gene; V was cut back by 0 bases and J by 4 bases. CDR3 length: 16 residues. The germline CDR1 and CDR2 sequences are MNHEY and SMNVEV (reference sequence). CDR3 loop: CASSLSGTAYNEKLFF. The CDR3 nucleotides read TGTGCCAGCAGTTTATCAGGGACAGCTTATAATGAAAAACTGTTTTTT.

The chain couples TRBV5-4 to TRBJ1-2; 8 bases agree with TRBD1. In germline, CDR1 is SGHNT, CDR2 YYREEE (reference sequence). CDR3 size: 14 residues. The J segment lost 6 bases and the V segment lost 4 bases, leaving 8 bases of the junction unmatched. The CDR3 loop is CASSPRGQLDGYTF. The CDR3 DNA reads as TGTGCCAGCAGCCCCAGGGGGCAGTTGGATGGCTACACCTTC.

This sequence joins TRBV6-1 and TRBJ1-5, with TRBD1 as a possible D gene (6 bases). The V gene lost 1 base and the J gene lost 5 bases, with 15 bases spanning the gap. The germline V gene has CDR1 MNHNS and CDR2 SASEGT. This CDR3 has 16 residues. DNA for the CDR3: TGTGCCAGCAGTGAAGAGGCAGGGGTCCCCTATCAGCCCCAGCATTTT. Translation: CASSEEAGVPYQPQHF.

This sequence joins TRBV6-5 and TRBJ1-6; D uncertain. V was shortened by 8 bases and J by 2 bases, with 7 bases between the two germline ends. Per germline, CDR1 MNHEY and CDR2 SVGAGI. The CDR3 totals 13 residues. The CDR3 is CASGATYNSPLHF. CDR3 in DNA: TGTGCCAGCGGAGCCACCTATAATTCACCCCTCCACTTT.

J is TRBJ1-1 and V is TRBV6-5; D gene uncertain. V dropped 6 bases and J dropped 7 bases, with 15 bases sitting between them. CDR1 and CDR2 (germline): MNHEY, SVGAGI. The CDR3 totals 13 residues. CDR3 sequence (DNA): TGTGCCAGCAGCTCCACCGAGGGTCTTGAAGCTTTCTTT. Its protein product is CASSSTEGLEAFF.

The chain carries TRBV9 and TRBJ2-2, with a possible D match to TRBD1 (5 bases). The ends were cut back, 4 bases at V and 4 bases at J, with 14 bases in the middle. CDR1 is SGDLS, CDR2 YYNGEE, per germline. The CDR3 totals 15 residues. The CDR3 nucleotides read TGTGCCAGCAGCTCAGTGGGCAGGGCCACCGGGGAGCTGTTTTTT. Amino acids: CASSSVGRATGELFF.

The chain combines TRBV4-2 with TRBJ2-1; tentatively, D is TRBD2 (6 bases). The CDR3 sequence is 16 residues long. Germline assignment: CDR1 LGHNA and CDR2 YNFKEQ. V was trimmed by 0 bases and J by 1 base, leaving 10 bases between them. The CDR3 sequence is CASSQEVGGSYNEQFF. CDR3 nucleotides: TGTGCCAGCAGCCAAGAAGTGGGGGGATCCTACAATGAGCAGTTCTTC.

The sample holds a few counts of this clone. V gene TRBV11-2 combines with J gene TRBJ1-1; the D gene is possibly TRBD1 (6 bases). Trimming shortened V by 2 bases and J by 4 bases, and 14 bases separated the two germline ends. The V gene's germline CDR1 is SGHAT and CDR2 FQNNGV. The CDR3 has 15 amino acids. CDR3 sequence (DNA): TGTGCCAGCAGCTTACGGGGGGCTCGGGGCACTGAAGCTTTCTTT. Protein product: CASSLRGARGTEAFF.

This clone was seen more than once but under ten times. This chain connects TRBV24-1 to TRBJ2-1, with D unclear. With 0 bases removed from V and 9 bases from J, the gap between germline ends came to 8 bases. CDR3 size: 13 residues. Germline V gene sequence: CDR1 KGHDR, CDR2 SFDVKD. CDR3 DNA: TGTGCCACCAGTGATTTGCAAATCCCTGAGCAGTTCTTC. This sequence encodes CATSDLQIPEQFF.

V is TRBV11-2 and J is TRBJ2-7; TRBD2 matches at 8 bases. V was pared by 8 bases and J by 1 base, with 10 bases of the junction left unmatched. The CDR3 covers 15 residues. Germline CDR1 SGHAT, CDR2 FQNNGV. CDR3 DNA sequence: TGTGCCAGCTCATTAGGGGCGGGGGGATCCTACGAGCAGTACTTC. Protein product: CASSLGAGGSYEQYF.

V is TRBV5-1 and J is TRBJ2-5, with TRBD1 matching 8 bases. Trimming took 3 bases from V and 5 from J; bases not matched to a gene: 12. Germline loops: CDR1 SGHRS, CDR2 YFSETQ. This CDR3 comprises 16 residues. CDR3 region: CASSWGQVPRGETQYF. CDR3 nucleotide sequence: TGCGCCAGCAGCTGGGGACAGGTACCCCGGGGCGAGACCCAGTACTTC. Full variable domain (missing parts from reference TRBV5-1 and TRBJ2-5): KAGVTQTPRYLIKTRGQQVTLSCSPISGHRSVSWYQQTPGQGLQFLFEYFSETQRNKGNFPGRFSGRQFSNSRSEMNVSTLELGDSALYLCASSWGQVPRGETQYFGPGTRLLVL.

The rearrangement uses TRBV18 and TRBJ1-4; TRBD1 might be the D (6 bases). Germline V gene lookup returns CDR1 KGHSH and CDR2 LQKENI. CDR3 length: 13 amino acids. Trimming removed 3 bases at V and 8 bases at J, with 10 bases between. CDR3 nucleotide sequence: TGTGCCAGCTCACCGGGACATGGAGAAAAACTGTTTTTT. Residues: CASSPGHGEKLFF.

The chain couples TRBV19 to TRBJ1-5, with a possible D match to TRBD1 (5 bases). The CDR3 sequence is 15 residues long. The germline CDR1 and CDR2 sequences are LNHDA and SQIVND (reference sequence). Deletions cut 3 bases from V and 4 bases from J, with 13 bases between. CDR3 region: CASSILGQGNQPQHF. For the CDR3, the DNA is TGTGCCAGTAGTATTCTCGGGCAGGGTAATCAGCCCCAGCATTTT. Supplemented by reference TRBV19 and TRBJ1-5, the full variable domain reads DGGITQSPKYLFRKEGQNVTLSCEQNLNHDAMYWYRQDPGQGLRLIYYSQIVNDFQKGDIAEGYSVSREKKESFPLTVTSAQKNPTAFYLCASSILGQGNQPQHFGDGTRLSIL.

The gene calls are TRBV5-1 and TRBJ1-2; 7 bases agree with TRBD1. Germline loops: CDR1 SGHRS, CDR2 YFSETQ. CDR3 length equals 15 residues. The trim removed 1 base at V and 4 bases at J, leaving 7 bases unmatched. CDR3 in DNA: TGCGCCAGCAGCTTGTTACAGGGGAACTTCTATGGCTACACCTTC. It yields the protein CASSLLQGNFYGYTF.

The J gene is TRBJ1-3, the V gene TRBV5-6; TRBD1 matches at 10 bases. The CDR3 has 16 amino acids. V shed 0 bases and J 3 bases; nucleotides not matched to a gene: 3. CDR1 SGHDT and CDR2 YYEEEE come from the germline V gene. The DNA for the CDR3 is TGTGCCAGCAGCTTGGCCGGGACAGGGGTTGGAAACACCATATATTTT. This gives the protein CASSLAGTGVGNTIYF.

This chain uses TRBV6-2 or TRBV6-3 with TRBJ2-5, with a possible D match to TRBD1 (5 bases). The CDR3 has 15 residues. The germline V and J ends were trimmed by 7 bases and 1 base, with 16 bases remaining between them. Germline lookup yields CDR1 MNHEY and CDR2 SVGEGT. CDR3 sequence: CASTPLRTFQETQYF. Here the CDR3 DNA reads TGTGCCAGCACCCCATTAAGGACATTCCAAGAGACCCAGTACTTC.